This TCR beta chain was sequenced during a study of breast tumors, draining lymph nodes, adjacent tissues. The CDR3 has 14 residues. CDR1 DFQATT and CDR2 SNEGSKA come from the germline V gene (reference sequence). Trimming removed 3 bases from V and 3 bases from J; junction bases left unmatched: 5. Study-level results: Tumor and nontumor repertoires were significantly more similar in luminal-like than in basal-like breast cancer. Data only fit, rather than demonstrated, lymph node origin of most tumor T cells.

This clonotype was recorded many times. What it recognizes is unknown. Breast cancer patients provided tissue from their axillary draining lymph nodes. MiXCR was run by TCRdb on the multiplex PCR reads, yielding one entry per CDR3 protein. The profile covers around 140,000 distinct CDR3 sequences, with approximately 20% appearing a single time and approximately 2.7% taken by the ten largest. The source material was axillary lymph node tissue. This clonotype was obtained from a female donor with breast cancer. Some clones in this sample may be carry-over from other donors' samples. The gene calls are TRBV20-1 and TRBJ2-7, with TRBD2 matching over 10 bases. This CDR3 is CSASASGRGYEQYF. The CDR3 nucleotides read TGCAGTGCTAGTGCTAGCGGGAGAGGCTACGAGCAGTACTTC.